This T cell receptor (beta chain) stems from a study of T-cell memory formation after mild COVID-19. TCRdb reanalysed the 5' RACE reads using MiXCR and keeps one entry per CDR3 protein. The repertoire includes 350,000 to 550,000 distinct CDR3 sequences, roughly 18% of them detected once, and roughly 21% sits in the top ten. Trimming took 3 bases from V and 4 from J; bases not matched to a gene: 4. Germline CDR1 reads LNHDA; CDR2 reads SQIVND (reference sequence). This CDR3 is 14 amino acids long. The chain recombines TRBV19 with TRBJ1-2; TRBD1 matches at 8 bases. The material sequenced was PBMCs or a T cell subset sorted from them (not recorded which). The TCR was taken from a man younger than 35 who had mild COVID-19 (a few samples of this study predate the infection). Cell type and time point are not known. The CDR3: CASSMDREVYGYTF. DNA for the CDR3: TGTGCCAGTAGTATGGACAGGGAGGTCTATGGCTACACCTTC.